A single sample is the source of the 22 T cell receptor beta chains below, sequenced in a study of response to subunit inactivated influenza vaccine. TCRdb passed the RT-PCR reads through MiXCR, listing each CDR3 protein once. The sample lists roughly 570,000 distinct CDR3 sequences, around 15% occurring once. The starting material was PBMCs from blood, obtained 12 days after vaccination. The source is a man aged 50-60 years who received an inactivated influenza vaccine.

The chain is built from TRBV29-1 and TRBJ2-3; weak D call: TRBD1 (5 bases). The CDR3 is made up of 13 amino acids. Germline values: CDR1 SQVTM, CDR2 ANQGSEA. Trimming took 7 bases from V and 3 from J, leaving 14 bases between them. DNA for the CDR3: TGCAGCGGAGGACACCACAGTACAGATACGCAGTATTTT. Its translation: CSGGHHSTDTQYF.

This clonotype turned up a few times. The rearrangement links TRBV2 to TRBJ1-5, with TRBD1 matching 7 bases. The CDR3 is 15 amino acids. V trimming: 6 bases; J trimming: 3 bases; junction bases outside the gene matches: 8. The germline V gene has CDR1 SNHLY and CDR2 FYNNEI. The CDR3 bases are TGTGCCAGCAGGGGGGGACAGTCTGACAATCAGCCCCAGCATTTT. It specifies CASRGGQSDNQPQHF.

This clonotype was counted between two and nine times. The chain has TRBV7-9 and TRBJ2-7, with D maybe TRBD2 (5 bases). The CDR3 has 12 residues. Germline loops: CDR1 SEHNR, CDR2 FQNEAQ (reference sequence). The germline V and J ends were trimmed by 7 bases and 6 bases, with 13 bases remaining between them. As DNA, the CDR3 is TGTGCCAGCACCCAGGACTGGGGCGAGCAGTACTTC. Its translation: CASTQDWGEQYF.

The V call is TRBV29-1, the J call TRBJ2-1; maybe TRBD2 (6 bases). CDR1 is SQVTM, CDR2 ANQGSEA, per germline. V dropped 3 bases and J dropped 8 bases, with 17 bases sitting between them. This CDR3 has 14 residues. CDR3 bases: TGCAGCGTTGAGGGTGGGGGGTATCTCGATGAGCAGTTCTTC. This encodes CSVEGGGYLDEQFF.

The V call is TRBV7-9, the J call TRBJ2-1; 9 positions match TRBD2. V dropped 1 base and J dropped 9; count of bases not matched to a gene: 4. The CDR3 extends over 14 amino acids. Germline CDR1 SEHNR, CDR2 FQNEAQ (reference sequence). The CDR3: CASSLVGLAGEQFF. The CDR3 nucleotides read TGTGCCAGCAGCTTAGTGGGACTAGCTGGTGAGCAGTTCTTC.

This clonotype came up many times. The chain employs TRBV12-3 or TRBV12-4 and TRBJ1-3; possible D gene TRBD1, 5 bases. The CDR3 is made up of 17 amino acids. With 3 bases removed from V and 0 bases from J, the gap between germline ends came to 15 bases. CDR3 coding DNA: TGTGCCAGCAGTTTTGGGAGGGGACGCCGCTCTGGAAACACCATATATTTT. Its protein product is CASSFGRGRRSGNTIYF.

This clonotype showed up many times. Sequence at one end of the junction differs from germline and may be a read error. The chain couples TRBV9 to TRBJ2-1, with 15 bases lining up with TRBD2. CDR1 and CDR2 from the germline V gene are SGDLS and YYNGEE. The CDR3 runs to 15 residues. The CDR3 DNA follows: TGCGCCAGCAGCGGACTAGCGGGGGGGCCCAATGAGCAGTTCTTC. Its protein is CASSGLAGGPNEQFF.

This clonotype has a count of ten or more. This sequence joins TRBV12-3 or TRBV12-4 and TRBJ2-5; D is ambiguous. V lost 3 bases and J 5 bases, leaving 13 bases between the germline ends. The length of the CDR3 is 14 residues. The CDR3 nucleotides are TGTGCCAGCAGTTTGTTAGCAACCCGGGAGACCCAGTACTTC. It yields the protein CASSLLATRETQYF.

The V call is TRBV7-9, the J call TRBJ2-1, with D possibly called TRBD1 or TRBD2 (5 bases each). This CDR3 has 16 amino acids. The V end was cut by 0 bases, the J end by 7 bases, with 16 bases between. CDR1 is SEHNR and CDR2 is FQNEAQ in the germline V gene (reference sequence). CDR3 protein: CASSLARGEGENEQFF. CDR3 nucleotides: TGTGCCAGCAGCTTAGCGCGTGGGGAAGGGGAGAATGAGCAGTTCTTC.

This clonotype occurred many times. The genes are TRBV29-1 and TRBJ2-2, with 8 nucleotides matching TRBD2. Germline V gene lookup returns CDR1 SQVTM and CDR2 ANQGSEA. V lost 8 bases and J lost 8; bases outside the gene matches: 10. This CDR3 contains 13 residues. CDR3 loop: CSPRLGGRGELFF. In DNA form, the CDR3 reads TGCAGCCCACGACTAGGCGGGAGGGGGGAGCTGTTTTTT.

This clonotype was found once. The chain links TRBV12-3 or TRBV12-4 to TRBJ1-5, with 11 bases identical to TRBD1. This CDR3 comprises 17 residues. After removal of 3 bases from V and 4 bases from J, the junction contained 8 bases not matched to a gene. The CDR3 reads CASSFNRDRGSNQPQHF. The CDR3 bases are TGTGCCAGCAGTTTTAACCGGGACAGGGGGTCTAATCAGCCCCAGCATTTT.

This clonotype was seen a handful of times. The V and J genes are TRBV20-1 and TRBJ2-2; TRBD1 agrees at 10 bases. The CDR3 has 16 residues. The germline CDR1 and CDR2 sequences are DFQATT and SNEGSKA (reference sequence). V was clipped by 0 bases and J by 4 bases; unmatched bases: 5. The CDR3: CSARDSGQGITGELFF. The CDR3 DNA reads TGCAGTGCTAGAGATTCGGGACAGGGGATCACCGGGGAGCTGTTTTTT.

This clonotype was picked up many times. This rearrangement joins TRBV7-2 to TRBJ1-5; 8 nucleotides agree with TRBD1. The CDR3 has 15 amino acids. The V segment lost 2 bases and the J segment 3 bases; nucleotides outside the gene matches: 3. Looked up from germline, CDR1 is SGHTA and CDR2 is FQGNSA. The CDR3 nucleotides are TGTGCCAGCAGCTTACGGGGACAGGCCAATCAGCCCCAGCATTTT. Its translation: CASSLRGQANQPQHF.

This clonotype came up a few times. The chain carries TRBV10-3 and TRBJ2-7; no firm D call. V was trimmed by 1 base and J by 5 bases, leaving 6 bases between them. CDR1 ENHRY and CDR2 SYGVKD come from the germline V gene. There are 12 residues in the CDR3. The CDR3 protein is CAISEYRHEQYF. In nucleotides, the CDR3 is TGTGCCATCAGTGAGTATCGGCACGAGCAGTACTTC.

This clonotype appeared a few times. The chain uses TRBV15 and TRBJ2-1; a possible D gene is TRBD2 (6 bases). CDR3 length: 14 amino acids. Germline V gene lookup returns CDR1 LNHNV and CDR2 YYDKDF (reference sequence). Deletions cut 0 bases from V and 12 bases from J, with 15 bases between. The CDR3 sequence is CATSRDRGGVRQFF. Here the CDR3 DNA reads TGTGCCACCAGCAGAGATCGTGGCGGGGTCAGGCAGTTCTTC.

The CDR3 here is CASSVKGGAGPNTEAFF. CDR3 coding DNA: TGTGCCAGCAGCGTAAAGGGGGGGGCAGGGCCCAACACTGAAGCTTTCTTT. The V and J genes are TRBV5-6 and TRBJ1-1; TRBD1 is a possible D gene (6 bases). Trimming removed 4 bases at V and 2 bases at J, with 21 bases between. The germline V gene has CDR1 SGHDT and CDR2 YYEEEE. The CDR3 extends over 17 amino acids.

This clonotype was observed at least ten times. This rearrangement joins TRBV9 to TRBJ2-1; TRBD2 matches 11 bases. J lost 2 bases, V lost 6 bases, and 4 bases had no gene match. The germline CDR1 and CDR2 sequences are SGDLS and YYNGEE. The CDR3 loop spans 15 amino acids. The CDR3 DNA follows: TGTGCCAGCACAATAGCGGGAGGGACCTACAATGAGCAGTTCTTC. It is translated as CASTIAGGTYNEQFF.

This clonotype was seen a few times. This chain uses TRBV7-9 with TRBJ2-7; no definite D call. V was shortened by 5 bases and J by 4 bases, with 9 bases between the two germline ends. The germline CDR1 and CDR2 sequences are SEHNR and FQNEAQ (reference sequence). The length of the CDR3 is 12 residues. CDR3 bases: TGTGCCAGCAGCCTGAGGAAATACGAGCAGTACTTC. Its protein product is CASSLRKYEQYF.

The chain's CDR3 is CAIGTQQFF. CDR3 nucleotides: TGTGCCATCGGGACCCAGCAGTTCTTC. The chain carries TRBV6-2 or TRBV6-3 and TRBJ2-1; D possibly uses TRBD1 or TRBD2 (5 bases each). The CDR3 extends over 9 amino acids. Deletions cut 10 bases from V and 11 bases from J, with 9 bases between. Germline V gene lookup returns CDR1 MNHEY and CDR2 SVGEGT.

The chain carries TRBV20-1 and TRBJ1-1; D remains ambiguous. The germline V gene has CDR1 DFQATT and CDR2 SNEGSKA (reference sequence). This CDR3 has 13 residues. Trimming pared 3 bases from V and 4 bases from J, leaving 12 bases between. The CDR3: CSASGGPGTEAFF. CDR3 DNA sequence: TGCAGTGCTAGTGGCGGGCCAGGCACTGAAGCTTTCTTT.

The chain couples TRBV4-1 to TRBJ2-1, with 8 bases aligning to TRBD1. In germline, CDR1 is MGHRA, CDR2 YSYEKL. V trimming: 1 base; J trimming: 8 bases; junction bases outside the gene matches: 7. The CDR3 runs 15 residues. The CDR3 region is CASSQAQGATYEQFF. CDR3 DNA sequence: TGCGCCAGCAGCCAAGCCCAGGGGGCTACGTATGAGCAGTTCTTC.

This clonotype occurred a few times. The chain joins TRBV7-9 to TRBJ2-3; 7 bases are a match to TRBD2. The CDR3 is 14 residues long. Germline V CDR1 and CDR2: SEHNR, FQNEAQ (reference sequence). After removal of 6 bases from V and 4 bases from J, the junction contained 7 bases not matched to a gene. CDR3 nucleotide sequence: TGTGCCAGCAGTCTAAGGACTAGATCAGATACGCAGTATTTT. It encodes CASSLRTRSDTQYF.